This T cell receptor beta chain was recovered during a study of cytomegalovirus exposure and HLA in healthy donors (TCRdb year 2017). Notes on the research overall: In an earlier analysis of around 540 of the donors, 250 to 350 Gb of sequence data and approximately 100 million unique TCR beta sequences from roughly 180 million T cells were reported. Roughly 320 gigabases of sequencing data and 91 million or so unique TCR sequences made up an early release that covered nearly 650 HLA-typed donors. Of the 350 to 400 genotyped donors, over 70% fell in the genetic ancestry cluster associated with self-reported Caucasian donors. The study aimed to test whether signatures of past pathogen exposure could be identified by cataloging public T cell receptors. Using immunosequencing, the study profiled T cell repertoires from fewer than 700 subjects and related those repertoires to cytomegalovirus serostatus. In addition to the first cohort of 666 subjects, a separate validation cohort of 120 different subjects was used. To predict cytomegalovirus infection status, the study brought together high-throughput TCR immunosequencing, statistical association of individual TCRs with disease status, and machine learning. A later analysis re-analyzed previously published TCR beta repertoires from roughly 630 donors and added high-resolution HLA genotyping to study TCR occurrence patterns. In the later analysis, no new phenotypic data were used to find candidate immune exposures; instead, reliance was placed on TCR beta sequences and their occurrence across donors. An earlier analysis of around 540 of the donors applied high-throughput TCR beta sequencing to assess whether each TCR beta V gene segment acted as functional or pseudogenic. Donor age, sex, ethnicity and CMV serostatus were compiled alongside the repertoire data. Genome-wide SNP genotypes for about 65% of the 666 donors were used in a later genetic analysis, which treated that subset as a discovery cohort. All discovery cohort repertoires had been generated using a single sequencing platform. HLA typing covered class I and class II loci at four-digit resolution. The number of typed donors differed by locus: about 629-640 for A, B, C, DRB1 and DQB1; some 500 for DQA1; 606 for DPA1; and some 430 for DPB1. Because of strong linkage in the cohort, roughly five DR-DQ haplotypes were treated as single units for association and clustering. Among 398 genotyped donors of the cohort, an average of about 220,000 unique TCR beta nucleotide sequences was sequenced per donor, of which about 19% were non-productive. Study-wide findings and limitations: A later genetic analysis associated a missense DCLRE1C variant with V-gene and J-gene trimming of TCR beta chains, and an independent cohort replicated the association. An earlier analysis of approximately 540 of the donors showed that most TCR beta V segments appeared in productive rearrangements either about 90% or about 30% of the time, which broadly matched IMGT annotations. Compared with equally common non-associated chains, HLA-associated TCR beta chains in a later analysis were more clonally expanded and had lower generation probabilities. When HLA alleles, especially DR and DQ, strongly co-occurred, attributing TCR associations to individual alleles was difficult. The only immune exposure information available for the cohort was CMV serostatus. Because counts were too low, roughly 18 rarely observed V segments, including chromosome 9 orphons, were left out of the earlier analysis of about 620 of the donors. Cytomegalovirus status was reported to be diagnosed by the classifier with high specificity and sensitivity in both the original and validation cohorts. Roughly uniform sequencing depth across donors was assumed in presence/absence analyses, although this assumption may not hold. A total of 150 to 200 TCR beta chains were listed by the study as associated with cytomegalovirus. The cohort was sequenced for TCR beta chains only, and without alpha or paired-chain data the features that could be detected were limited. Correlated functional status among segregating V segments might reflect linkage disequilibrium, but an unknown experimental factor could not be ruled out. A later analysis found that TCR association rates varied across HLA loci, with DRB1 alleles showing the most associated TCRs and HLA-C alleles the fewest. A few of the identified cytomegalovirus-associated TCR beta chains were confirmed in vitro to be specific for cytomegalovirus antigens. Some IMGT-functional V segments, including TRBV6-2 and TRBV6-3, could not be told apart with the 87-base-pair reads, so those segments were excluded. Specific HLA alleles were associated with roughly 17,000 TCR beta sequences at a false discovery rate of 0.05 in a later analysis. A group of highly shared sequence variants was considered likely to be a technical artifact of the sequencing pipeline. According to a later genetic analysis, donors in an Asian-associated ancestry cluster had fewer N-insertions in productive TCRs than the approximately 690-donor mean. According to a later analysis, most CMV-associated TCR beta chains appeared to be HLA-restricted, and the HLA associations seemed to be driven largely by CMV exposure. A later analysis reported that several top co-occurrence clusters appeared linked to parvovirus B19, influenza, CMV and Epstein-Barr virus. Across donors, most TCR sequences were observed very rarely, whereas some public TCRs were present in many individuals. A further reported finding was that TCR beta sequences accurately predicted the HLA-A and HLA-B alleles for most subjects in the first cohort. The authors suggested that the approach could potentially be generalized to other disease states and immunological phenotypes. Because some donors lacked HLA typing at each locus, the association tests relied only on the typed subset.

CDR1 LGHNA and CDR2 YNFKEQ are derived from the germline V gene. Trimming at the junction amounts to 0 bases on V and 1 base on J, and the germline ends lie 16 bases apart. The CDR3 contains 19 residues, cysteine and phenylalanine counted. Only CDR3 DNA remains: 57 bases, in frame from the first base. Library method: the immunoSEQ multiplex PCR assay. A mixture of 60 forward primers for TCR Vbeta segments and 13 reverse primers for TCR Jbeta segments was used in the multiplex PCR. The CDR3 region of rearranged TCR beta genes was amplified from genomic DNA by a multiplex PCR assay. The amplified TCR beta libraries were sequenced on the Illumina HiSeq System as 87-base-pair reads. In the source study's methods: Across the 700 or so repertoires, a later analysis counted approximately 75 million unique TCR beta chains, roughly 11 million of which were shared by at least two donors. Raw reads were error-corrected and collapsed into unique sequences with a nearest-neighbor algorithm that merged closely related sequences to remove PCR and sequencing errors. CDR3 sequences were aligned to IMGT reference sequences to assign V, D and J gene segments. For a sequence to be retained, at least a six-nucleotide match to both a V gene segment and a J gene segment was required. Rearrangements were classified as productive when the CDR3 lacked stop codons and remained in frame with V and J, and all other rearrangements were classified as non-productive. Following IMGT convention, CDR3 was defined as the stretch from the second conserved V-encoded cysteine up to the conserved J-encoded phenylalanine. In an earlier analysis of 550 to 650 of the donors, sequences lacking an unambiguous match to a single V gene segment were excluded. In an earlier analysis of several hundred of the donors, V segments were called functional above 56.7% productive rearrangements and were called segregating when the between-donor standard deviation exceeded 5%. A statistical classification framework was developed to diagnose cytomegalovirus status using the catalog of TCR beta chain sequences. In a later analysis, V and J genes were assigned by comparing TCR nucleotide sequences against IMGT/GENE-DB human TR gene sequences. In a later analysis, CDR3 sequences and most-parsimonious VDJ recombination scenarios were assigned using the TCRdist pipeline. In a later analysis, each TCR beta chain was defined by its CDR3 amino acid sequence together with its V-gene family, and reads without a unique V-gene family were excluded. A later analysis removed roughly 590 highly shared, low-generation-probability nucleotide sequences to deal with suspected cross-contamination and a sequencing artifact. A later analysis calculated a clonal expansion index for each public chain from normalized within-repertoire ranks of inferred template counts. In a later analysis, generation probabilities were computed using a VDJ recombination model fitted to out-of-frame rearrangements, and the results were checked against IGoR. A later analysis scored TCR-TCR, TCR-HLA and TCR-CMV co-occurrence with hypergeometric tests, applying a repertoire-size bias correction to TCR pairs. False discovery rates were estimated in a later analysis by permuting HLA or CMV assignments 20 times. In a later analysis, co-occurring TCRs were grouped using DBSCAN, with TCRdist sequence similarity added in when clustering inside HLA-allele-positive subsets. Co-occurrence clustering excluded repertoires with fewer than 30,000 or more than 120,000 public chains, plus five with anomalous nucleotide sharing. TCRdb took this table from immuneACCESS and kept in-frame rearrangements with V and J called. Such tables lack part of the clones; where checked against another copy, unresolved V genes explain under half of the gap, and the rest is unexplained. V, J and clone size are those of that table, while D and trimming were read from the DNA. The sample includes 240,000 or so clones, with about 81% observed a single time. The ten most abundant clones make up roughly 7.4% of the sample.

The cohort was made up of roughly 670 healthy bone marrow donors. Cohort members were all nominally healthy when sampled, although unrecorded immune exposures were likely present. The donor was CMV seropositive and belonged to the group of around 300 seropositive cohort members. A peripheral blood sample was collected from each donor, and TCR beta sequencing was performed on peripheral blood mononuclear cells. The Qiagen DNeasy Blood Extraction Kit was used to extract genomic DNA from the blood cell samples. On this clone: Its recognized antigen is unknown. The input lacks base qualities; no much larger clone sits a single base away.

The TCR sequence derives from a woman aged 55-70 years in good health and CMV-seropositive. Sequenced input: PBMCs. The chain was built from TRBV4-2 and TRBJ2-6; tentative D gene TRBD2, with 6 bases matching. The sequence in DNA is TGTGCCAGCAGCCAAGAAACTAGCCCAACCAAGTCTGGGGCCAACGTCCTGACTTTC. It is translated as CASSQETSPTKSGANVLTF.